One and the same sample provided the 28 T cell receptor beta chains below, sequenced in a study of blood T cell repertoires in COVID-19. The protocol was immunoSEQ multiplex PCR, while the TCRdb copy is restricted to in-frame clones and leaves out a portion. The sample yields a few hundred thousand clones, about 85% seen once. The material sequenced was peripheral blood. All receptors derive from a woman between 18 and 30 years old with acute or convalescent COVID-19.

This chain uses TRBV24-1 with TRBJ2-7; no firm D call. The CDR3 has 12 amino acids. V lost 1 base to trimming and J lost 5 bases, with 5 bases between them. Germline V CDR1 and CDR2: KGHDR, SFDVKD. The CDR3 region is CATSDFTHEQYF. For the CDR3, the DNA is TGTGCCACCAGTGATTTTACTCACGAGCAGTACTTC.

This rearrangement joins TRBV3-1 (or the pseudogene TRBV3-2) to TRBJ1-2; TRBD1 might be the D (5 bases). Germline CDR1 reads LGHDT; CDR2 reads YNNKEL (reference sequence). The CDR3 is made up of 15 amino acids. Trimming stripped 0 bases from V and 3 bases from J, with 11 bases between. CDR3 amino acids: CASSQDYQGYYGYTF. For the CDR3, the DNA is TGTGCCAGCAGCCAAGATTATCAGGGATACTATGGCTACACCTTC.

CDR3 nucleotides: TGTGCCAGCAGCTTTGGTACCAGGAATCCGGACTACGAGCAGTACTTC. It encodes CASSFGTRNPDYEQYF. The chain joins TRBV7-9 to TRBJ2-7; unclear D gene. Between the trimmed V and J ends, which lost 3 bases and 3 bases, there was a span of 18 bases. This CDR3 region has 16 residues. Germline CDR1 and CDR2: SEHNR and FQNEAQ (reference sequence).

About this clone: Other DNA sequences in the sample encode the same CDR3. V gene TRBV7-6 combines with J gene TRBJ2-7, with D possibly TRBD1 on 7 matching bases. The CDR3 is 16 residues long. The germline V gene has CDR1 SGHVS and CDR2 FNYEAQ. V shed 1 base and J shed 0 bases, with 13 bases lying between them. The CDR3 DNA reads as TGTGCCAGCAGCTTAGAGGCGGGACAGAGCTCCTACGAGCAGTACTTC. Protein product: CASSLEAGQSSYEQYF.

The chain combines TRBV7-8 with TRBJ1-1, with D possibly being TRBD1 (6 bases). CDR3 length: 19 residues. Per the germline V gene, CDR1 is SGHVS and CDR2 is FQNEAQ. The ends were cut back, 4 bases at V and 4 bases at J, with 28 bases in the middle. DNA of the CDR3: TGTGCCAGCAGCTGGAAGGTCTTATATCGGGACAATCTCGCCACTGAAGCTTTCTTT. Its translation: CASSWKVLYRDNLATEAFF.

The V call is TRBV2, the J call TRBJ1-5, with 10 bases aligning to TRBD1. The V and J ends lost 6 bases and 3 bases, in that order; junction bases with no gene match: 5. This CDR3 is 15 amino acids long. Germline V gene lookup returns CDR1 SNHLY and CDR2 FYNNEI. CDR3 sequence reads: CASSLGQGVNQPQHF. CDR3 DNA sequence: TGTGCCAGCAGCCTCGGACAGGGGGTCAATCAGCCCCAGCATTTT.

This clone was found once. This chain uses TRBV24-1 with TRBJ2-5; a weak D match, TRBD1 (6 bases). Trimming left V 4 bases short and J 4 bases short, with 15 bases between. The CDR3 covers 15 residues. Germline loops: CDR1 KGHDR, CDR2 SFDVKD. CDR3 sequence: CATSEDPDRLETQYF. The CDR3 region has the DNA TGTGCCACCAGTGAAGATCCTGACAGGTTAGAGACCCAGTACTTC.

The chain recombines TRBV6-5 with TRBJ2-7, with D tentatively TRBD2 (6 bases). Germline lookup yields CDR1 MNHEY and CDR2 SVGAGI. CDR3 length: 16 residues. Trimming left V 7 bases short and J 6 bases short, with 25 bases between. The CDR3 spells CASIFSRGGEAIEQYF. CDR3 DNA: TGTGCCAGCATTTTCTCCCGAGGCGGGGAGGCGATCGAGCAGTACTTC.

The J gene is TRBJ1-3, the V gene TRBV5-4; 9 bases align to TRBD1. The V gene end was trimmed by 2 bases and the J gene end by 0 bases; junction bases not matched to a gene: 6. This CDR3 spans 17 amino acids. The germline V gene has CDR1 SGHNT and CDR2 YYREEE (reference sequence). The CDR3 spells CASSFRDRESSGNTIYF. Written as DNA, the CDR3 is TGTGCCAGCAGCTTCAGGGACAGGGAAAGCTCTGGAAACACCATATATTTT.

The V and J genes are TRBV9 and TRBJ2-3; the D gene is possibly TRBD2 (6 bases). CDR1 SGDLS and CDR2 YYNGEE come from the germline V gene. V was pared by 0 bases and J by 0 bases, with 8 bases between. The CDR3 has 15 residues. The CDR3 spells CASSVGGISTDTQYF. Here the CDR3 DNA reads TGTGCCAGCAGCGTAGGCGGGATTAGCACAGATACGCAGTATTTT.

This chain uses TRBV5-6 with TRBJ1-2; a weak D match, TRBD1 (6 bases). The V gene's germline CDR1 is SGHDT and CDR2 YYEEEE. V was cut by 3 bases and J by 7 bases, with 16 bases left in between. The CDR3 totals 14 residues. CDR3 bases: TGTGCCAGCAGCTCCCCCAAGGGGGTACGTGGCTACACCTTC. Encoded protein: CASSSPKGVRGYTF. The variable domain in full, with the rest retrieved from reference TRBV5-6 and TRBJ1-2, is DAGVTQSPTHLIKTRGQQVTLRCSPKSGHDTVSWYQQALGQGPQFIFQYYEEEERQRGNFPDRFSGHQFPNYSSELNVNALLLGDSALYLCASSSPKGVRGYTFGSGTRLTVV.

This clone appeared once. V and J are TRBV5-8 and TRBJ2-2; 8 bases agree with TRBD1. V shed 2 bases, J shed 2 bases, and the junction held 2 bases outside the gene matches. The CDR3 has 15 amino acids. Looked up from germline, CDR1 is SGHTS and CDR2 is YDEGEE. CDR3 sequence: CASSFDRGNTGELFF. CDR3 bases: TGTGCCAGCAGCTTTGACAGGGGTAACACCGGGGAGCTGTTTTTT.

The chain recombines TRBV6-1 with TRBJ1-2; D is possibly TRBD1 (6 bases). The CDR3 has 20 residues. Looked up from germline, CDR1 is MNHNS and CDR2 is SASEGT. V lost 3 bases and J lost 8, with 34 bases in between. The CDR3 sequence is CASSDKHNSHPRPGAEGYTF. As DNA, the CDR3 is TGTGCCAGCAGTGATAAGCACAACTCTCATCCCCGCCCAGGGGCGGAGGGCTACACCTTC.

The CDR3 spells CASSPVAGNTGELFF. The DNA of the CDR3 is TGCGCCAGCAGTCCTGTGGCAGGGAACACCGGGGAGCTGTTTTTT. This chain connects TRBV10-1 to TRBJ2-2; D is uncertain. The CDR3 is 15 amino acids. Deletions cut 5 bases from V and 1 base from J, with 11 bases between. Germline V CDR1 and CDR2: WNHNN, SYGVQD (reference sequence).

Here the CDR3 reads CASSLGTSDYNEQFF. In DNA form, the CDR3 reads TGTGCCAGCAGCCTCGGGACTAGCGATTACAATGAGCAGTTCTTC. V is TRBV7-9 and J is TRBJ2-1; 10 bases are a match to TRBD2. This CDR3 contains 15 residues. Germline values: CDR1 SEHNR, CDR2 FQNEAQ (reference sequence). V shed 5 bases and J 4 bases; nucleotides not matched to a gene: 5.

CDR3: CASSPSDRVYEQYF. CDR3 coding DNA: TGTGCCAGCAGCCCCTCCGACAGGGTCTACGAGCAGTACTTC. V usage is TRBV9 and J usage is TRBJ2-7; 7 bases are a match to TRBD1. The V segment lost 4 bases and the J segment 3 bases; nucleotides outside the gene matches: 7. The CDR3 spans 14 residues. CDR1 and CDR2 (germline): SGDLS, YYNGEE.

The rearrangement uses TRBV4-1 and TRBJ2-7; perhaps TRBD1 as D (6 bases). V was shortened by 4 bases and J by 0 bases, with 16 bases between the two germline ends. Germline V gene lookup returns CDR1 MGHRA and CDR2 YSYEKL. This CDR3 has 16 amino acids. The CDR3 loop reads CASSPDRFQSSYEQYF. The CDR3 bases are TGCGCCAGCAGCCCAGACAGGTTCCAAAGCTCCTACGAGCAGTACTTC.

This sequence joins TRBV29-1 and TRBJ2-2; 8 bases map to TRBD1. V lost 6 bases to trimming and J lost 4 bases; unmatched junction nucleotides: 4. Germline loops: CDR1 SQVTM, CDR2 ANQGSEA. The CDR3 consists of 13 residues. The CDR3 nucleotides are TGCAGCGTGCAGGGGGCGAGCACCGGGGAGCTGTTTTTT. Its protein is CSVQGASTGELFF.

In its sample, this clone was seen once. The genes are TRBV3-1 (or the pseudogene TRBV3-2) and TRBJ2-7; tentatively, D is TRBD2 (6 bases). Germline-derived CDR1 and CDR2 are LGHDT and YNNKEL (reference sequence). The CDR3 totals 15 residues. V gave up 1 base and J gave up 2 bases, with 12 bases separating them. CDR3 in amino acids: CASSQGLGGPYEQYF. The CDR3 DNA reads as TGTGCCAGCAGCCAAGGGCTGGGGGGACCCTACGAGCAGTACTTC.

The gene calls are TRBV27 and TRBJ2-7; possible D gene TRBD1, 5 bases. V was cut by 0 bases and J by 2 bases, with 11 bases left in between. The germline gives CDR1 MNHEY, CDR2 SMNVEV (reference sequence). The CDR3 spans 15 residues. The CDR3 DNA is TGTGCCAGCAGTTTATCGACAGCTAATACCTACGAGCAGTACTTC. It codes for CASSLSTANTYEQYF.

The chain combines TRBV3-1 (or the pseudogene TRBV3-2) with TRBJ2-7; a weak D match, TRBD1 (6 bases). The germline V gene encodes CDR1 LGHDT and CDR2 YNNKEL (reference sequence). The CDR3 is 17 residues long. V lost 0 bases and J lost 4, with 19 bases in between. CDR3 sequence: CASSQEPVLGAYYEQYF. CDR3 sequence (DNA): TGTGCCAGCAGCCAAGAGCCCGTTTTGGGGGCATATTACGAGCAGTACTTC.

The CDR3 protein is CASSLGTGVTNEKLFF. DNA for the CDR3: TGTGCCAGCAGCTTGGGGACAGGGGTAACTAATGAAAAACTGTTTTTT. The gene calls are TRBV5-5 and TRBJ1-4; 9 bases match TRBD1. Germline assignment: CDR1 SGHKS and CDR2 YYEKEE (reference sequence). The CDR3 has 16 amino acids. Losses at the gene ends were 0 bases for V and 1 base for J; bases not matched to a gene: 1.

This rearrangement joins TRBV28 to TRBJ1-2, with D uncertain. V gave up 1 base and J gave up 9 bases, with 21 bases separating them. Germline loops: CDR1 MDHEN, CDR2 SYDVKM. This CDR3 spans 16 amino acids. The CDR3 coding sequence is TGTGCCAGCAGTTTATTGAGGATCGGGGAGGTGAGAAGCTACACCTTC. Amino acids: CASSLLRIGEVRSYTF.

This rearrangement joins TRBV5-6 to TRBJ2-2, with a tentative D call TRBD1 (6 bases). The CDR3 runs 14 residues. V lost 2 bases and J 7 bases, leaving 12 bases between the germline ends. Germline CDR1 and CDR2: SGHDT and YYEEEE. CDR3 in DNA: TGTGCCAGCAGCTTTGGGGGCCGAGGCGGGGAGCTGTTTTTT. This sequence encodes CASSFGGRGGELFF.

In its sample, this clone was seen once. The V call is TRBV7-3, the J call TRBJ1-2; TRBD1 matches 8 bases. The CDR3 is made up of 11 amino acids. V was clipped by 8 bases and J by 9 bases; unmatched bases: 5. The V gene's germline CDR1 is SGHTA and CDR2 FQGTGA. CDR3 sequence: CASGQGASYTF. The CDR3 nucleotides are TGTGCCAGCGGCCAGGGGGCTAGCTACACCTTC.

This clone was counted a single time. The chain combines TRBV19 with TRBJ1-5; D uncertain. Germline CDR1 and CDR2: LNHDA and SQIVND (reference sequence). The V end was cut by 1 base, the J end by 0 bases, with 4 bases between. The CDR3 has 14 amino acids. The CDR3: CASSIASSNQPQHF. DNA of the CDR3: TGTGCCAGTAGTATAGCTTCTAGCAATCAGCCCCAGCATTTT.

V usage is TRBV3-1 (or the pseudogene TRBV3-2) and J usage is TRBJ2-4; D might be TRBD2 (5 bases). Germline-derived CDR1 and CDR2 are LGHDT and YNNKEL (reference sequence). The CDR3 runs 14 residues. V was cut by 5 bases and J by 9 bases, with 17 bases left in between. The CDR3, as DNA: TGTGCCAGCAGCACTCGGGGAACGACGAGCATTCAGTACTTC. It codes for CASSTRGTTSIQYF.

This clone has a handful of counts. The chain uses TRBV4-1 and TRBJ1-5, with TRBD1 identical over 8 bases. This CDR3 is built from 13 residues. CDR1 and CDR2 (germline): MGHRA, YSYEKL. J was trimmed by 6 bases and V by 5 bases; bases with no gene match: 3. The CDR3 loop is CASSEQGVQPQHF. The CDR3 nucleotides are TGCGCCAGCAGCGAACAGGGGGTTCAGCCCCAGCATTTT.